The sequence of this T cell receptor (beta chain) was determined in a study of T cell responses to AZD1222 COVID-19 vaccine. Concerning this clone: Its antigen is not identified.

Germline CDR1 reads MNHEY; CDR2 reads SMNVEV (reference sequence). There are 15 residues in the CDR3. With 5 bases clipped from V and 5 bases from J, the junction kept 11 bases outside the gene matches. Points from the study as a whole: No repertoire was sampled before or during the peak T cell response, only after it. Clonal diversity may have been underestimated in mostly white British donors. Reports indicate that nearly half of spike-specific TCRs are directed at unmutated variant regions. Baseline seropositivity characterized only a handful of AZD1222 recipients.

Measured with immunoSEQ multiplex PCR; TCRdb has only the in-frame clones, and not every one. This table has 140,000 to 150,000 clones, over 75% appearing once. The chain carries TRBV27 and TRBJ2-7; 8 positions match TRBD1. The sequence was obtained from an adult who received the MenACWY meningococcal vaccine as a control. The sequences come from peripheral blood, collected 28 days after the second dose of the MenACWY control vaccine. The DNA for the CDR3 is TGTGCCAGCAGTCCACCCCGGGACAGGTATAACGAGCAGTACTTC. Translating gives CASSPPRDRYNEQYF.